Following are 25 T cell receptor beta chains from one sample sequenced in a study of blood T cells in healthy people across ages. Next came a second PCR, run for about 7 to 12 cycles, which used a sample-barcoded 5' primer along with a J-beta primer mix. MiXCR, run by TCRdb on the 5' RACE reads, gives a single entry per CDR3 protein. Among more than 700,000 distinct CDR3 sequences listed, 40% to 65% were seen once. What was sequenced was blood. These receptors came from an older man in good health.

This clonotype was seen a single time. The rearrangement joins TRBV6-5 to TRBJ1-2, with a possible D match to TRBD1 (5 bases). CDR3 size: 17 residues. V was cut by 0 bases and J by 5 bases, with 19 bases left in between. Germline CDR1 and CDR2: MNHEY and SVGAGI. In DNA, the CDR3 is TGTGCCAGCAGTTACTCGGTGTATGCAGGGACCTCTTATGGCTACACCTTC. Translating it yields CASSYSVYAGTSYGYTF.

This clonotype was recorded only once. The chain couples TRBV12-3 or TRBV12-4 to TRBJ1-5; D might be TRBD1 (6 bases). Trimming removed 5 bases from V and 1 base from J, with 15 bases in between. The CDR3 length is 16 residues. The CDR3 here is CASSPSTGYSNQPQHF. In nucleotides, the CDR3 is TGTGCCAGCAGTCCATCCACAGGGTACAGCAATCAGCCCCAGCATTTT.

This clonotype has just one count. This rearrangement joins TRBV25-1 to TRBJ1-2; no clear D. Germline values: CDR1 MGHDK, CDR2 SYGVNS. The CDR3 is made up of 11 amino acids. The V and J ends lost 7 bases and 5 bases respectively, with 8 bases between them. The CDR3 reads CASMGLYGYTF. CDR3 bases: TGTGCCAGCATGGGCCTTTATGGCTACACCTTC.

This clonotype was detected only a few times. The chain employs TRBV29-1 and TRBJ2-1; no definite D call. V was shortened by 4 bases and J by 7 bases, with 11 bases between the two germline ends. The CDR3 is 12 amino acids. The germline V gene has CDR1 SQVTM and CDR2 ANQGSEA. The CDR3 sequence: CSVVGQVNEQFF. The CDR3 DNA reads TGCAGCGTTGTGGGCCAGGTAAATGAGCAGTTCTTC.

This rearrangement joins TRBV5-1 to TRBJ2-7, with 8 bases fitting TRBD2. Trimming took 6 bases from V and 3 from J; bases not matched to a gene: 11. CDR1 is SGHRS, CDR2 YFSETQ, per germline. The length of the CDR3 is 15 residues. As DNA, the CDR3 is TGCGCCAGCACCTCAAGAGCGGGAGTGAACTACGAGCAGTACTTC. This translates into CASTSRAGVNYEQYF.

This clonotype was detected ten times or more. A read error is possible here, since a much larger clone lies one base away. This chain uses TRBV20-1 with TRBJ2-1; TRBD2 aligns across 7 bases. The J call is doubtful: the DNA matches TRBJ2-7 better. Germline loops: CDR1 DFQATT, CDR2 SNEGSKA (reference sequence). CDR3 size: 15 residues. The CDR3 loop is CSARDPGLSYNEQYF. The CDR3 DNA is TGCAGTGCTAGAGATCCGGGACTATCCTACAATGAGCAGTACTTC.

V usage is TRBV28 and J usage is TRBJ2-7; 10 bases agree with TRBD1. The CDR3 loop spans 18 amino acids. The germline CDR1 and CDR2 sequences are MDHEN and SYDVKM. Unmatched junction bases numbered 15, after V lost 7 bases and J lost 0 bases. The CDR3 region is CASNWGALGQGSSYEQYF. The CDR3, as DNA: TGTGCCAGCAATTGGGGAGCCCTGGGACAGGGGAGCTCCTACGAGCAGTACTTC.

This clonotype was observed many times. This sequence joins TRBV7-2 and TRBJ2-1; D is possibly TRBD1 (5 bases). Per germline, CDR1 SGHTA and CDR2 FQGNSA. This CDR3 contains 13 residues. Trimming left V 0 bases short and J 6 bases short, with 6 bases between. The CDR3 nucleotides are TGTGCCAGCAGCTTAGCGGGGCTCAATGAGCAGTTCTTC. Residues: CASSLAGLNEQFF. Based on the CDR3 plus reference TRBV7-2 and TRBJ2-1, the full variable domain is GAGVSQSPSNKVTEKGKDVELRCDPISGHTALYWYRQSLGQGLEFLIYFQGNSAPDKSGLPSDRFSAERTGGSVSTLTIQRTQQEDSAVYLCASSLAGLNEQFFGPGTRLTVL.

This clonotype was observed a single time. The chain carries TRBV15 and TRBJ2-1, with D perhaps assigned TRBD1 or TRBD2 (8 bases each). Germline V lookup: CDR1 LNHNV, CDR2 YYDKDF (reference sequence). The CDR3 loop spans 14 amino acids. V lost 9 bases and J lost 6, with 18 bases in between. The CDR3 bases are TGTGCCACAACAGGGGGTAGCGGGATCAATGAGCAGTTCTTC. Its protein is CATTGGSGINEQFF.

The chain recombines TRBV14 with TRBJ1-6; tentatively, D is TRBD1 (6 bases). The CDR3 spans 13 residues. CDR1 and CDR2 (germline): SGHDN, FVKESK. V gave up 1 base and J gave up 16 bases, with 14 bases separating them. The CDR3 region has the DNA TGTGCCAGCAGCCAAGGCGACAGGCGGCGGCTCCACTTT. Translating it yields CASSQGDRRRLHF.

The chain uses TRBV7-2 and TRBJ2-5; 10 bases line up with TRBD2. Germline assignment: CDR1 SGHTA and CDR2 FQGNSA. This CDR3 is built from 15 residues. With V trimmed by 5 bases and J by 11 bases, 14 bases remained unmatched. CDR3 amino acids: CASSTGLAGANEQYF. CDR3 bases: TGTGCCAGCAGCACAGGGCTAGCGGGAGCAAATGAGCAGTACTTC.

In this sample, this clonotype turned up once. The rearrangement uses TRBV5-1 and TRBJ2-3, with D perhaps TRBD1 (6 bases). In germline, CDR1 is SGHRS, CDR2 YFSETQ. The CDR3 length is 14 residues. V was pared by 0 bases and J by 6 bases, with 11 bases between. The chain's CDR3 is CASSLEGVSDTQYF. The CDR3, as DNA: TGCGCCAGCAGCTTGGAGGGGGTTTCCGATACGCAGTATTTT.

The chain has TRBV4-1 and TRBJ2-5; D may be TRBD1 (5 bases). Per germline, CDR1 MGHRA and CDR2 YSYEKL. Trimming removed 0 bases at V and 7 bases at J, with 15 bases between. The CDR3 length is 15 residues. The CDR3 region is CASSQDLPIQGTQYF. Here the CDR3 DNA reads TGCGCCAGCAGCCAAGATCTCCCTATCCAGGGGACCCAGTACTTC.

The chain joins TRBV24-1 to TRBJ2-3, with TRBD2 matching 7 bases. Germline V gives CDR1 KGHDR, CDR2 SFDVKD. The CDR3 covers 15 residues. V gave up 4 bases and J gave up 14 bases; unmatched junction bases: 17. In DNA, the CDR3 is TGTGCCACCAGTGACCCCAGGGCGGGAGACAGATACGCGTATTTT. This sequence encodes CATSDPRAGDRYAYF.

The chain joins TRBV7-2 to TRBJ1-1; D gene unclear. Trimming took off 1 base at V and 1 base at J, with 7 bases between the two ends. The V gene's germline CDR1 is SGHTA and CDR2 FQGNSA. CDR3 size: 14 residues. The chain's CDR3 is CASSLDFGNTEAFF. The CDR3 DNA sequence: TGTGCCAGCAGCTTAGATTTCGGGAACACTGAAGCTTTCTTT.

The chain employs TRBV7-2 and TRBJ2-1; no reliable D call. Germline V CDR1 and CDR2: SGHTA, FQGNSA. The CDR3 length is 11 residues. Trimming stripped 5 bases from V and 12 bases from J, with 11 bases between. CDR3 sequence reads: CASSTRLVQFF. DNA for the CDR3: TGTGCCAGCAGCACCAGGCTAGTGCAGTTCTTC.

Turning to this clonotype: With a much larger clone just one base away, this may be a read error. The chain carries TRBV13 and TRBJ1-6, with D perhaps matching TRBD1 (6 bases). This CDR3 contains 12 residues. CDR1 PRHDT and CDR2 FYEKMQ come from the germline V gene (reference sequence). Trimming left V 11 bases short and J 5 bases short, with 10 bases between. Written as DNA, the CDR3 is TGTGCCGGCAACAGGGATAATTCACCCCTCCACTTT. It codes for CAGNRDNSPLHF.

V and J are TRBV27 and TRBJ1-5; no clear D. CDR3 length equals 15 residues. Germline assignment: CDR1 MNHEY and CDR2 SMNVEV (reference sequence). Trimming stripped 8 bases from V and 7 bases from J, with 21 bases between. This CDR3 is CASRQLGSGNQPQHF. The CDR3 DNA reads TGTGCCAGCCGACAACTGGGGTCAGGAAACCAGCCCCAGCATTTT.

This clonotype has more than one count but fewer than ten. This chain connects TRBV5-1 to TRBJ2-1, with TRBD2 identical over 7 bases. The CDR3 has 16 amino acids. Germline V gene data show CDR1 as SGHRS and CDR2 as YFSETQ. V dropped 4 bases and J dropped 6; count of bases not matched to a gene: 13. DNA of the CDR3: TGCGCCAGCAGCCCTGAAGGGCTAGCGGTCTTCAATGAGCAGTTCTTC. This translates into CASSPEGLAVFNEQFF.

This clonotype occurred once. This sequence joins TRBV29-1 and TRBJ1-2; D is undetermined. V lost 0 bases and J 8 bases, leaving 4 bases between the germline ends. Germline V gene sequence: CDR1 SQVTM, CDR2 ANQGSEA. The CDR3 loop spans 10 amino acids. This CDR3 reads CSVEDGGYTF. As DNA, the CDR3 is TGCAGCGTTGAAGATGGCGGCTACACCTTC.

This clonotype was found once. The chain is built from TRBV11-1 and TRBJ2-5; 10 positions match TRBD1. The end of the DNA is better explained by TRBJ2-7, so the J call may be wrong. The CDR3 runs 16 residues. Germline assignment: CDR1 SGHAT and CDR2 FQDESV (reference sequence). The CDR3 spells CASTRYRDRGGNEQYF. The CDR3, as DNA: TGTGCCAGCACCCGATACCGGGACAGGGGAGGCAACGAGCAGTACTTC.

This clonotype was observed a few times. The V and J genes are TRBV27 and TRBJ1-5; D gene uncertain. The germline CDR1 and CDR2 sequences are MNHEY and SMNVEV (reference sequence). Between the trimmed V and J ends, which lost 3 bases and 2 bases, there was a span of 8 bases. The CDR3 is made up of 14 amino acids. CDR3 DNA: TGTGCCAGCAGTTTCGACGGCGGCAATCAGCCCCAGCATTTT. Its translation is CASSFDGGNQPQHF.

This clonotype turned up a few times. The genes are TRBV7-2 and TRBJ2-1; 12 positions agree with TRBD2. Looked up from germline, CDR1 is SGHTA and CDR2 is FQGNSA. The CDR3 length is 18 residues. J lost 7 bases, V lost 5 bases, and 15 bases had no gene match. CDR3 protein: CASSRSLAGGSSFNEQFF. For the CDR3, the DNA is TGTGCCAGCAGCCGAAGCCTAGCGGGAGGGTCGAGCTTTAATGAGCAGTTCTTC.

The chain links TRBV29-1 to TRBJ1-1; D call uncertain. The germline V and J ends were trimmed by 7 bases and 2 bases, with 8 bases remaining between them. Per the germline V gene, CDR1 is SQVTM and CDR2 is ANQGSEA. The CDR3 spans 11 residues. CDR3 coding DNA: TGCAGCGGGGGATTCAACACTGAAGCTTTCTTT. Protein product: CSGGFNTEAFF.

To note about this clonotype: A junction end diverges from the germline sequence, so it may reflect a read error. The chain links TRBV4-1 to TRBJ2-7; D is unclear. The length of the CDR3 is 13 residues. The V gene's germline CDR1 is MGHRA and CDR2 YSYEKL. CDR3 nucleotides: TGTGCCAGCAGCCAAGGCGTGACCTACGAGCAGTACTTC. It yields the protein CASSQGVTYEQYF.